This T cell receptor (beta chain) is from a study of shared clonotypes between healthy human individuals. Study-level information: CD4 naive and CD4 memory each took three plates per donor, while CD8 naive took two and CD8 memory one. General study findings and limits: Non-shared clonotypes had lower generation probabilities than clonotypes shared by all four sorted-subset donors. Tissues were not sampled, only blood, and their repertoires likely differ.

Concerning this clone: Antigen: not known. One end of the junction does not line up with germline, which may come from a read error.

Some clones are missing from TCRdb's copy, which holds only in-frame ones; the method was immunoSEQ multiplex PCR. The sample includes roughly 2.6 million clones, roughly 92% of them seen just once. Germline V gene sequence: CDR1 MNHNS, CDR2 SASEGT. This CDR3 spans 11 amino acids. The chain recombines TRBV6-1 with TRBJ1-5, with D possibly TRBD1 on 5 matching bases. The TCR was taken from a man younger than 30 in good health. Sequencing was done on a sample of naive CD4+ T cells sorted from blood. Regarding subset: CD45RA+ positively selected. The CDR3 DNA sequence: TGTGCCAGCACACGAGACAGCCTTCGCTATTTT. Its translation is CASTRDSLRYF.